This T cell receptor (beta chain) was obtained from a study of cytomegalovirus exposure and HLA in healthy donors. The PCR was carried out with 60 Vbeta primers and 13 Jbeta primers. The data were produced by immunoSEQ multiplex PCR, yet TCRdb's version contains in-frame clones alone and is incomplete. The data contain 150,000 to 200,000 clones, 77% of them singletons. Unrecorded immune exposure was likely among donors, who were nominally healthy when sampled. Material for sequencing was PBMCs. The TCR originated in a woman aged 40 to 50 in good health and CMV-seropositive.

Here the CDR3 reads CASSYSKDRGNGYTF. CDR3 in DNA: TGTGCCAGCAGTTACTCTAAGGACAGGGGTAATGGCTACACCTTC. The chain is built from TRBV6-6 and TRBJ1-2; 9 bases align to TRBD1. This CDR3 contains 15 residues. Germline CDR1 reads MNHNY; CDR2 reads SVGAGI (reference sequence). V lost 0 bases, J lost 6 bases, and 5 bases stayed unmatched.